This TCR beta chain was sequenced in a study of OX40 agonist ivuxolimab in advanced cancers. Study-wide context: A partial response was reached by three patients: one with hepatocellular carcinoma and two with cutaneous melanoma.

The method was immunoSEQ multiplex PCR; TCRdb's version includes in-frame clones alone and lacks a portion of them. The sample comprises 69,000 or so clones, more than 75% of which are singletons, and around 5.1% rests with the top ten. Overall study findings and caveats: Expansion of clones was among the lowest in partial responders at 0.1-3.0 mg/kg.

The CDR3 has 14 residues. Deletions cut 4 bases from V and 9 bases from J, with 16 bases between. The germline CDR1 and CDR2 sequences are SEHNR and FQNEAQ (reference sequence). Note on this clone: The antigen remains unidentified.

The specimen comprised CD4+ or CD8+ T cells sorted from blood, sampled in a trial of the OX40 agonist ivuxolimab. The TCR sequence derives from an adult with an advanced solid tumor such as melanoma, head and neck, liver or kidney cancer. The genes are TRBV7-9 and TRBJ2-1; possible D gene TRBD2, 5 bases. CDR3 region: CASSSNEGFGEQFF. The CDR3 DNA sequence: TGTGCCAGCAGCTCCAATGAGGGTTTTGGTGAGCAGTTCTTC.